This T cell receptor (beta chain) is drawn from a study of OX40 agonist ivuxolimab in advanced cancers. Overall study: Enrolled patients in dose escalation had cancers that were hepatocellular carcinoma, melanoma, renal cell or head and neck cancer.

The protocol was immunoSEQ multiplex PCR, while the TCRdb copy is restricted to in-frame clones and leaves out a portion. The sample records about 73,000 clones, about nine tenths being singletons. This CDR3 is 16 amino acids long. From germline, CDR1 is SGHNT and CDR2 YENEEA. Trimming took off 4 bases at V and 1 base at J, with 15 bases between the two ends. This chain joins TRBV11-3 and TRBJ2-3, with D possibly matching TRBD2 (6 bases). The sequencing used CD4+ or CD8+ T cells sorted from blood, collected in a trial of the OX40 agonist ivuxolimab. The receptor was isolated from an adult with an advanced solid tumor such as melanoma, head and neck, liver or kidney cancer. The CDR3: CASSSRTGGGTDTQYF. The CDR3 bases are TGTGCCAGCAGCTCTCGGACCGGAGGGGGCACAGATACGCAGTATTTT.